The present T cell receptor (beta chain) was sequenced within a study of cytomegalovirus exposure and HLA in healthy donors. Amplification used 60 Vbeta primers and 13 Jbeta primers. The protocol was immunoSEQ multiplex PCR, while the TCRdb copy is restricted to in-frame clones and leaves out a portion. The table lists some 150,000 clones, roughly 80% of them singletons. The sequencing input was PBMCs. The sequence was collected from a woman aged 25 to 39 in good health and CMV-seronegative.

CDR3 sequence: CASTPRRGEQGYTF. CDR3 DNA sequence: TGTGCCAGCACCCCACGGCGGGGGGAGCAGGGCTACACCTTC. The chain is built from TRBV6-1 and TRBJ1-2; tentatively, D is TRBD1 (5 bases). This CDR3 is built from 14 residues. Germline assignment: CDR1 MNHNS and CDR2 SASEGT. Trimming took off 7 bases at V and 8 bases at J, with 20 bases between the two ends.